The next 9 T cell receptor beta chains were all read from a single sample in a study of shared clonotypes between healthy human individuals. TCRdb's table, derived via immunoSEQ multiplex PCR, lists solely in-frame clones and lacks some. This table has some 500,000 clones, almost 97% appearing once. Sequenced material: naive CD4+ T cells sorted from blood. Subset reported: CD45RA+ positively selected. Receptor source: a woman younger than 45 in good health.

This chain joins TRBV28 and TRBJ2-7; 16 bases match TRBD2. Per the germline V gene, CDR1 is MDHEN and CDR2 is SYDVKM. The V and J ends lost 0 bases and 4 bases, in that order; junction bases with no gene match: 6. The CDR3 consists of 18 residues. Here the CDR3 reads CASSLWGTSGRAVYEQYF. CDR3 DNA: TGTGCCAGCAGTTTATGGGGGACTAGCGGGAGGGCCGTTTACGAGCAGTACTTC.

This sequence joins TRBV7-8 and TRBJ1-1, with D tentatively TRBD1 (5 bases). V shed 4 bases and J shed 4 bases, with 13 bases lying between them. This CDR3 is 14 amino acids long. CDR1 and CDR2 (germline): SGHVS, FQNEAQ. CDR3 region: CASSSASGLTEAFF. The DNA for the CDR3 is TGTGCCAGCAGCTCAGCTTCGGGGCTCACTGAAGCTTTCTTT.

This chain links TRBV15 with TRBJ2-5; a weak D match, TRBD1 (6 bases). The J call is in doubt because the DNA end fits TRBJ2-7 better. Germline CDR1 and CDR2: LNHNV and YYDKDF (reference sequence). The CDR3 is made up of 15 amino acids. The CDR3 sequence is CATSRTGQYVDEQYF. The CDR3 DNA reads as TGTGCCACCAGCAGAACAGGACAGTATGTGGACGAGCAGTACTTC.

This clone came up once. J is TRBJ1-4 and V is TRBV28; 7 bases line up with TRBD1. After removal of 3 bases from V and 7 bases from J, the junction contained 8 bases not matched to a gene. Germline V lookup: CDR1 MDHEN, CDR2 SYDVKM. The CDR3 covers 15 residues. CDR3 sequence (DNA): TGTGCCAGCAGTTTTGGCGGGACAGAACTTGAAAAACTGTTTTTT. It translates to CASSFGGTELEKLFF.

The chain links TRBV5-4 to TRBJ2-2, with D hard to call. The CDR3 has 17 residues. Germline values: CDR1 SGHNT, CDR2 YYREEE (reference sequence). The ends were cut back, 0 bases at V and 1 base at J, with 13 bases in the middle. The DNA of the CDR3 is TGTGCCAGCAGCTTGGGTTTCAGGAGTGGGAACACCGGGGAGCTGTTTTTT. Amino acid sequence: CASSLGFRSGNTGELFF.

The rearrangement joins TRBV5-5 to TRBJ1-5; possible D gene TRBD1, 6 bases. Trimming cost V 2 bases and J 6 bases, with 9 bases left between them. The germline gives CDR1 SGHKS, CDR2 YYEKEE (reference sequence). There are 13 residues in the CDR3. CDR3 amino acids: CASSLQGGQPQHF. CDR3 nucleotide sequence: TGTGCCAGCAGCTTACAGGGCGGTCAGCCCCAGCATTTT.

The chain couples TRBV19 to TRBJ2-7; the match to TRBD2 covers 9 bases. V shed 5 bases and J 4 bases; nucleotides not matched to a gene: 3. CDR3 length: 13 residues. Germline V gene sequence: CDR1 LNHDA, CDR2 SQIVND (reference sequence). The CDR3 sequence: CASSVAGAYEQYF. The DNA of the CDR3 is TGTGCCAGTAGTGTAGCGGGAGCTTACGAGCAGTACTTC.

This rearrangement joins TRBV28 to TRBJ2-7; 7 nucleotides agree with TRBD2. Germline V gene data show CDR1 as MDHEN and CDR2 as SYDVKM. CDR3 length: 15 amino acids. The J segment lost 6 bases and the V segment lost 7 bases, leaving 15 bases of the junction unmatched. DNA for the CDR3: TGTGCCAGCACTTCATCATGGGCGGGAGTTTTCGAGCAGTACTTC. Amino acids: CASTSSWAGVFEQYF. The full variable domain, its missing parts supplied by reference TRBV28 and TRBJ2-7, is DVKVTQSSRYLVKRTGEKVFLECVQDMDHENMFWYRQDPGLGLRLIYFSYDVKMKEKGDIPEGYSVSREKKERFSLILESASTNQTSMYLCASTSSWAGVFEQYFGPGTRLTVT.

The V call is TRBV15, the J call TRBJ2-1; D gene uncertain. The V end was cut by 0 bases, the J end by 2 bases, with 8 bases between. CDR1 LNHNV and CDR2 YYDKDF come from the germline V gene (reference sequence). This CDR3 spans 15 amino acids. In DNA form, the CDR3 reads TGTGCCACCAGCAGAGAGAGGCAGACCTACAATGAGCAGTTCTTC. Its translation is CATSRERQTYNEQFF.